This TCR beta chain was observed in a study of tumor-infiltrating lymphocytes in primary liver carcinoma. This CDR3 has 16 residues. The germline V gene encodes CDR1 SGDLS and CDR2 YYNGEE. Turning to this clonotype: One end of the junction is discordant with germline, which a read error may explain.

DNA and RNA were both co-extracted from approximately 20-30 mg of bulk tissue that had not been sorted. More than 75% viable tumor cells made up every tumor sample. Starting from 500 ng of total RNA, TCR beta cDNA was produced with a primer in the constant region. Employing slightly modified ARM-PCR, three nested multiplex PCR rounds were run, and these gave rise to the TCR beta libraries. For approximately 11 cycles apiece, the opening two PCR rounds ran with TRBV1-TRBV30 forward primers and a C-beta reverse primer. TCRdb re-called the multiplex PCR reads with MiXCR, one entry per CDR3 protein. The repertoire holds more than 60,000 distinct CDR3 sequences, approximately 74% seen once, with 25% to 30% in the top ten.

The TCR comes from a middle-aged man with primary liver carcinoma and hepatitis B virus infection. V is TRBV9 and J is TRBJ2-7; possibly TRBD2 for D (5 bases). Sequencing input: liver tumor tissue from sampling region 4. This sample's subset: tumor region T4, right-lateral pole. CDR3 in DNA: TGTGCCAGCAGCTTCAATTCGGGGAGTGTGTTTTACGAGCAGTATTTC. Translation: CASSFNSGSVFYEQYF.